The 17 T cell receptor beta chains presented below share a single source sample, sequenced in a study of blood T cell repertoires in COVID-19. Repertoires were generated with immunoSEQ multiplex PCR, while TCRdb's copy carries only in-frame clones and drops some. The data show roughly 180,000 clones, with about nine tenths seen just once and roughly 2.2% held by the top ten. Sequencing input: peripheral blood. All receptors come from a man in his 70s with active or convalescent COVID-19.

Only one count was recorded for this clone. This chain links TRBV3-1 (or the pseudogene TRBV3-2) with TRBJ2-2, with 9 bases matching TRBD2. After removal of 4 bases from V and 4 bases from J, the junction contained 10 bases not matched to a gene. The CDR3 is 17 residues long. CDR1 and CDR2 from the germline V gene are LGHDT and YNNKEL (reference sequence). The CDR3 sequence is CASSPRSGSGGTGELFF. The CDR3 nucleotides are TGTGCCAGCAGCCCACGTAGCGGGAGCGGGGGCACCGGGGAGCTGTTTTTT.

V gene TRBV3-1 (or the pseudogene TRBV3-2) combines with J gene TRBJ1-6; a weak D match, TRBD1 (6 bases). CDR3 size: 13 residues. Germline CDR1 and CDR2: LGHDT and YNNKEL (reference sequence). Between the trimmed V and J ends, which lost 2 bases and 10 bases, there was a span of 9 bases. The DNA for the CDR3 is TGTGCCAGCAGCCAACCACAGGGCTCACCCCTCCACTTT. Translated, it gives CASSQPQGSPLHF.

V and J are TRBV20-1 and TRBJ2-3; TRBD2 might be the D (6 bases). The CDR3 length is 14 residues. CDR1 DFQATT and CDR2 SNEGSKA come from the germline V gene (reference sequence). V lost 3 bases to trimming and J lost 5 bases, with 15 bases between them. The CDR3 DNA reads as TGCAGTGCTAGTGGGACTCCCGTAGGAGATACGCAGTATTTT. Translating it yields CSASGTPVGDTQYF.

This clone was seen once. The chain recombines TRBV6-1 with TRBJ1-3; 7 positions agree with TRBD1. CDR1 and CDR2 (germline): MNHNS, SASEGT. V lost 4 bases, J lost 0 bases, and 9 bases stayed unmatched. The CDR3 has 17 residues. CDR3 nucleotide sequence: TGTGCCAGCAGTGTAACAGGGGCGAGGGGCTCTGGAAACACCATATATTTT. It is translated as CASSVTGARGSGNTIYF.

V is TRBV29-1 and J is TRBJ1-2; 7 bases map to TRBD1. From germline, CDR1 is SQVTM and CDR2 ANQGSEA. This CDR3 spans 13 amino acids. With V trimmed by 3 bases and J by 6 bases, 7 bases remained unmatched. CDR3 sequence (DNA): TGCAGCGTTGACCTGGACAGGAAGAATGGCTACACCTTC. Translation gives CSVDLDRKNGYTF.

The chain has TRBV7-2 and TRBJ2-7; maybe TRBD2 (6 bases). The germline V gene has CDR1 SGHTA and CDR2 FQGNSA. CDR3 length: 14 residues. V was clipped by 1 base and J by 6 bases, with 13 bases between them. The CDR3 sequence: CASSLGAGDSEQYF. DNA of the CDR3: TGTGCCAGCAGCTTAGGGGCCGGGGACTCCGAGCAGTACTTC. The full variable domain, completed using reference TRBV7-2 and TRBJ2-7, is GAGVSQSPSNKVTEKGKDVELRCDPISGHTALYWYRQSLGQGLEFLIYFQGNSAPDKSGLPSDRFSAERTGGSVSTLTIQRTQQEDSAVYLCASSLGAGDSEQYFGPGTRLTVT.

CDR3 in amino acids: CASSPSGNPYNEQFF. The CDR3, as DNA: TGTGCCAGCAGCCCCAGCGGGAACCCTTACAATGAGCAGTTCTTC. This chain joins TRBV6-2 or TRBV6-3 and TRBJ2-1; 7 bases align to TRBD2. Germline V CDR1 and CDR2: MNHEY, SVGEGT. V lost 6 bases and J lost 4; bases outside the gene matches: 9. This CDR3 spans 15 amino acids.

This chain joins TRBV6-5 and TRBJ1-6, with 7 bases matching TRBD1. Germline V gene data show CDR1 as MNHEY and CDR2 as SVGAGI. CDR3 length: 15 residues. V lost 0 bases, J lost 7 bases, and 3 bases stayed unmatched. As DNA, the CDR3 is TGTGCCAGCAGTTACTCTGGGACAGTAAATTCACCCCTCCACTTT. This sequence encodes CASSYSGTVNSPLHF.

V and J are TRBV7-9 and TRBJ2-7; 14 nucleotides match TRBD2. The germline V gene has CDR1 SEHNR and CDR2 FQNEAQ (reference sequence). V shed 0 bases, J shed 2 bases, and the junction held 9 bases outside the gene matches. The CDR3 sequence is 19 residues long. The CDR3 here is CASSLALGLAGADPYEQYF. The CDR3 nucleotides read TGTGCCAGCAGCTTAGCGTTGGGACTAGCGGGGGCCGACCCCTACGAGCAGTACTTC.

The CDR3 DNA reads TGTGCCAGCAGTGAAACTAGTCGGGGGCAGTACTTC. Its translation is CASSETSRGQYF. The genes are TRBV2 and TRBJ2-7; a weak D match, TRBD2 (5 bases). Per the germline V gene, CDR1 is SNHLY and CDR2 is FYNNEI. The CDR3 runs to 12 residues. The V end was cut by 2 bases, the J end by 9 bases, with 11 bases between.

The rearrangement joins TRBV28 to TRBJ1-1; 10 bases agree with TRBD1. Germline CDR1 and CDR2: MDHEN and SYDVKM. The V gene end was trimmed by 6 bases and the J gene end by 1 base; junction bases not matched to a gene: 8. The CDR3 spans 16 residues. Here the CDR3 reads CASRPGTGAENTEAFF. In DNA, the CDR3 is TGTGCCAGCAGACCCGGGACAGGGGCCGAGAACACTGAAGCTTTCTTT.

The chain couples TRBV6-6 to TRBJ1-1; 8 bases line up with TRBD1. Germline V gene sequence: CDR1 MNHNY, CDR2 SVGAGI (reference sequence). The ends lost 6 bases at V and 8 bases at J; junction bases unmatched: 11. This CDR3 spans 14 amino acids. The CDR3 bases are TGTGCCAGCAGCGCGGACAGGGTTCGTCACGAAGCTTTCTTT. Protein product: CASSADRVRHEAFF.

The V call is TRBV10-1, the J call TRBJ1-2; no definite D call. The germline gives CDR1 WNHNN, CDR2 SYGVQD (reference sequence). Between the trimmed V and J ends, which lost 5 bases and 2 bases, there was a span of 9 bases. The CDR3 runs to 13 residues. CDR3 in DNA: TGCGCCAGCAGTCAGACTGGGAACTATGGCTACACCTTC. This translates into CASSQTGNYGYTF.

The CDR3 spells CASFSQVNTEAFF. In DNA, the CDR3 is TGTGCCAGTTTTTCACAGGTGAACACTGAAGCTTTCTTT. The rearrangement links TRBV19 to TRBJ1-1; a possible D gene is TRBD1 (5 bases). The V end lost 8 bases, the J end lost 0 bases, and 10 bases lay between the germline ends. Germline V lookup: CDR1 LNHDA, CDR2 SQIVND (reference sequence). This CDR3 region has 13 residues.

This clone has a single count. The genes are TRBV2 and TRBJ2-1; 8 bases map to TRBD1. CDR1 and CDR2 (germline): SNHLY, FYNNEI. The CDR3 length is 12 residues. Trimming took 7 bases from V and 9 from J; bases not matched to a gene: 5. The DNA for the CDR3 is TGTGCCAGCACAGGGGGCGGATCTGAGCAGTTCTTC. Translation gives CASTGGGSEQFF.

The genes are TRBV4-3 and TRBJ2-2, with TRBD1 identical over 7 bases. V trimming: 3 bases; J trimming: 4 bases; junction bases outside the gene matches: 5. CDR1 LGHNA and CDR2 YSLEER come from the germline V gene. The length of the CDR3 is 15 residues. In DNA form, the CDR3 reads TGCGCCAGCAGCCAGCTGACAGGGACCACCGGGGAGCTGTTTTTT. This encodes CASSQLTGTTGELFF.

CDR3 region: CASSQERGARETQYF. The CDR3, as DNA: TGTGCCAGCAGCCAAGAGCGGGGGGCGAGAGAGACCCAGTACTTC. The genes are TRBV3-1 (or the pseudogene TRBV3-2) and TRBJ2-5; 8 positions agree with TRBD2. Per the germline V gene, CDR1 is LGHDT and CDR2 is YNNKEL (reference sequence). V dropped 0 bases and J dropped 4; count of bases not matched to a gene: 4. The CDR3 runs to 15 residues.